This record looks at one TCR beta chain sequence and its context. The antigen remains unidentified. These data are taken from a study of T cell responses to AZD1222 COVID-19 vaccine. Study-wide context: Analyses pooled second doses at about 4 or about 12 weeks. The study's findings and limits: Spike-specific TCR breadth rose after two AZD1222 doses, and depth rose as well. The number of AZD1222 recipients seropositive at baseline was only 6 or 7. Nearly half of the spike-specific TCRs reportedly recognize variant regions that carry no mutations.

CDR3 length: 16 amino acids. V dropped 3 bases and J dropped 5 bases, with 16 bases sitting between them. Germline lookup yields CDR1 LNHDA and CDR2 SQIVND (reference sequence). TCRdb keeps only in-frame clones here, not all; method: immunoSEQ multiplex PCR. The table records 100,000 to 150,000 clones, 88% of them present only once. The gene calls are TRBV19 and TRBJ2-2; D gene ambiguous. The origin of this receptor is an adult in good health. Sequences were derived from peripheral blood, sampled on day 0 of AZD1222 vaccination. CDR3 DNA sequence: TGTGCCAGTAGTATCCCCCGCGTCCATCCAACCGGGGAGCTGTTTTTT. Residues: CASSIPRVHPTGELFF.